These T cell receptor beta chains were read from a single sample in a study of T cells in Graves' hyperthyroidism and ophthalmopathy. One entry per CDR3 protein, called by TCRdb with MiXCR from the multiplex PCR reads. The top ten clones hold 35% to 45% of a sample with about 380,000 distinct CDR3 sequences, 18% of them seen once. Sequenced sample: blood. These receptors originate from a man between 18 and 35 years old with Graves' ophthalmopathy. Each CDR3 is given with its conserved first and last residue. D genes are given only for firm matches. The size of a clone is reported for some rows only, either as once, few or many, or as a class for expanded clones.

abundance: -; d_gene: -; v_gene: TRBV13; j_gene: TRBJ2-1; CDR3aa: CASSLGYPTEYNEQFF; CDR3nt: TGTGCCAGCAGCTTAGGTTACCCGACAGAATACAATGAGCAGTTCTTC
abundance: many; d_gene: TRBD1; v_gene: TRBV2; j_gene: TRBJ2-2; CDR3aa: CATAPGQATGELFF; CDR3nt: TGTGCCACCGCCCCGGGACAGGCCACCGGGGAGCTGTTTTTT
abundance: many; d_gene: -; v_gene: TRBV2; j_gene: TRBJ1-1; CDR3aa: CASSEGGMGTEAFF; CDR3nt: TGTGCCAGCAGTGAAGGGGGGATGGGCACTGAAGCTTTCTTT
abundance: -; d_gene: TRBD2; v_gene: TRBV6-4; j_gene: TRBJ2-1; CDR3aa: CASSDSRASGGPNEQFF; CDR3nt: TGTGCCAGCAGTGACTCGAGGGCTAGCGGGGGGCCCAATGAGCAGTTCTTC
abundance: many; d_gene: TRBD1; v_gene: TRBV2; j_gene: TRBJ1-2; CDR3aa: CASRTTGGYGYTF; CDR3nt: TGTGCCAGCAGGACCACAGGGGGGTATGGCTACACCTTC
abundance: -; d_gene: TRBD1; v_gene: TRBV6-1; j_gene: TRBJ2-2; CDR3aa: CASRTQGFTGELFF; CDR3nt: TGTGCCAGCAGGACACAGGGGTTCACCGGGGAGCTGTTTTTT
abundance: many; d_gene: -; v_gene: TRBV11-2; j_gene: TRBJ2-1; CDR3aa: CASSPAYNEQFF; CDR3nt: TGTGCCAGCAGCCCCGCCTACAATGAGCAGTTCTTC
abundance: -; d_gene: TRBD1; v_gene: TRBV3-1; j_gene: TRBJ1-1; CDR3aa: CASSRGGARTEAFF; CDR3nt: TGTGCCAGCAGTCGAGGGGGCGCGAGGACTGAAGCTTTCTTT
abundance: many; d_gene: -; v_gene: TRBV12-3/TRBV12-4; j_gene: TRBJ1-1; CDR3aa: CASTYDGGQGPMNTEAFF; CDR3nt: TGTGCCAGCACATACGACGGGGGTCAGGGGCCCATGAACACTGAAGCTTTCTTT
abundance: many; d_gene: -; v_gene: TRBV5-8; j_gene: TRBJ1-5; CDR3aa: CASSLARVNQPQHF; CDR3nt: TGTGCCAGCAGCTTGGCGAGGGTGAATCAGCCCCAGCATTTT
abundance: few; d_gene: -; v_gene: TRBV18; j_gene: TRBJ2-2; CDR3aa: CASSPLELQNTGELFF; CDR3nt: TGTGCCAGCTCACCTCTGGAGCTACAAAACACCGGGGAGCTGTTTTTT
abundance: many; d_gene: -; v_gene: TRBV28; j_gene: TRBJ2-2; CDR3aa: CASSLSAQGELFF; CDR3nt: TGTGCCAGCAGTTTATCGGCCCAAGGGGAGCTGTTTTTT
abundance: -; d_gene: TRBD2; v_gene: TRBV9; j_gene: TRBJ2-2; CDR3aa: CASSVLHGLGNTGELFF; CDR3nt: TGTGCCAGCAGCGTATTGCACGGACTAGGGAACACCGGGGAGCTGTTTTTT
abundance: many; d_gene: -; v_gene: TRBV28; j_gene: TRBJ2-2; CDR3aa: CASLLGGEPTNTGELFF; CDR3nt: TGTGCCAGTCTGCTGGGGGGAGAGCCGACGAACACCGGGGAGCTGTTTTTT
abundance: -; d_gene: -; v_gene: TRBV14; j_gene: TRBJ2-1; CDR3aa: CTSRREGGGQSFYNEQFF; CDR3nt: TGTACCAGCAGACGCGAGGGGGGAGGACAGAGCTTCTACAATGAGCAGTTCTTC
abundance: few; d_gene: TRBD1; v_gene: TRBV7-9; j_gene: TRBJ1-1; CDR3aa: CASSFGQGWTEAFF; CDR3nt: TGTGCCAGCAGCTTCGGACAGGGTTGGACTGAAGCTTTCTTT
abundance: few; d_gene: TRBD1; v_gene: TRBV10-2; j_gene: TRBJ1-2; CDR3aa: CASSESRTGTGYTF; CDR3nt: TGCGCCAGCAGTGAGTCGAGGACAGGCACTGGCTACACCTTC
abundance: -; d_gene: -; v_gene: TRBV15; j_gene: TRBJ1-6; CDR3aa: CATSRVQDSPLHF; CDR3nt: TGTGCCACCAGCAGAGTTCAGGATTCACCCCTCCACTTT
abundance: -; d_gene: -; v_gene: TRBV6-1; j_gene: TRBJ2-1; CDR3aa: CASSDPFGHEQFF; CDR3nt: TGTGCCAGCAGTGATCCCTTTGGCCATGAGCAGTTCTTC
abundance: few; d_gene: -; v_gene: TRBV5-1; j_gene: TRBJ2-7; CDR3aa: CASSRSGTASYEQYF; CDR3nt: TGCGCCAGCAGCCGCTCCGGGACGGCTTCCTACGAGCAGTACTTC
abundance: -; d_gene: -; v_gene: TRBV13; j_gene: TRBJ1-3; CDR3aa: CASSSRGYSDTIYF; CDR3nt: TGTGCCAGCAGCTCGAGGGGGTACTCCGACACCATATATTTT
abundance: few; d_gene: -; v_gene: TRBV4-1; j_gene: TRBJ2-3; CDR3aa: CASSPEQAPDTQYF; CDR3nt: TGCGCCAGCAGCCCAGAGCAGGCCCCAGATACGCAGTATTTT
abundance: few; d_gene: -; v_gene: TRBV5-1; j_gene: TRBJ2-1; CDR3aa: CASSPIPGSYNEQFF; CDR3nt: TGCGCCAGCAGCCCGATTCCAGGCTCCTACAATGAGCAGTTCTTC
abundance: many; d_gene: -; v_gene: TRBV14; j_gene: TRBJ2-2; CDR3aa: CASSHYLLAANTGELFF; CDR3nt: TGTGCCAGCAGCCACTATCTGCTGGCCGCGAACACCGGGGAGCTGTTTTTT
abundance: few; d_gene: -; v_gene: TRBV3-1; j_gene: TRBJ2-5; CDR3aa: CASSQGAIRLSVETQYF; CDR3nt: TGTGCCAGCAGCCAAGGAGCCATAAGACTATCCGTGGAGACCCAGTACTTC
abundance: many; d_gene: -; v_gene: TRBV12-3/TRBV12-4; j_gene: TRBJ1-2; CDR3aa: CASSSSSGTQGYTF; CDR3nt: TGTGCCAGCAGTTCAAGTTCCGGAACACAGGGCTACACCTTC
abundance: few; d_gene: -; v_gene: TRBV29-1; j_gene: TRBJ2-5; CDR3aa: CSGVRALQETQYF; CDR3nt: TGCAGCGGGGTCAGGGCACTTCAAGAGACCCAGTACTTC
abundance: few; d_gene: -; v_gene: TRBV19; j_gene: TRBJ1-6; CDR3aa: CASSIGGRVSPLHF; CDR3nt: TGTGCCAGTAGTATCGGTGGGAGGGTATCACCCCTCCACTTT
abundance: -; d_gene: -; v_gene: TRBV2; j_gene: TRBJ1-1; CDR3aa: CASSAHRGRSEAFF; CDR3nt: TGTGCCAGCAGCGCCCACCGGGGGAGGTCTGAAGCTTTCTTT
abundance: many; d_gene: -; v_gene: TRBV20-1; j_gene: TRBJ2-3; CDR3aa: CSASGGGYTDTQYF; CDR3nt: TGCAGTGCTAGCGGTGGGGGGTACACAGATACGCAGTATTTT
abundance: -; d_gene: -; v_gene: TRBV5-1; j_gene: TRBJ1-1; CDR3aa: CASSSVGQGTEAFF; CDR3nt: TGCGCCAGCAGCTCGGTGGGGCAGGGCACTGAAGCTTTCTTT
abundance: few; d_gene: TRBD1; v_gene: TRBV6-1; j_gene: TRBJ1-5; CDR3aa: CASRHDRGFQPQHF; CDR3nt: TGTGCCAGCAGACACGACAGGGGGTTTCAGCCCCAGCATTTT
abundance: -; d_gene: TRBD1; v_gene: TRBV6-1; j_gene: TRBJ2-2; CDR3aa: CASGGQGVGELFF; CDR3nt: TGTGCCAGCGGGGGACAGGGGGTTGGGGAGCTGTTTTTT
abundance: many; d_gene: -; v_gene: TRBV2; j_gene: TRBJ2-5; CDR3aa: CASSYRTSRETQYF; CDR3nt: TGTGCCAGCAGTTACCGGACTTCGCGGGAGACCCAGTACTTC
abundance: few; d_gene: -; v_gene: TRBV5-8; j_gene: TRBJ2-7; CDR3aa: CASSWGASSGEQYF; CDR3nt: TGTGCCAGCAGCTGGGGGGCGAGTTCTGGCGAGCAGTACTTC
abundance: many; d_gene: TRBD1; v_gene: TRBV2; j_gene: TRBJ1-2; CDR3aa: CASSEQGARGYTF; CDR3nt: TGTGCCAGCAGTGAACAGGGGGCGCGAGGCTACACCTTC
abundance: -; d_gene: -; v_gene: TRBV27; j_gene: TRBJ1-5; CDR3aa: CASSQWGGGNQPQHF; CDR3nt: TGTGCCAGCAGTCAGTGGGGGGGAGGCAATCAGCCCCAGCATTTT
abundance: many; d_gene: TRBD1; v_gene: TRBV12-3/TRBV12-4; j_gene: TRBJ1-2; CDR3aa: CASSTSTGLAGYTF; CDR3nt: TGTGCCAGCAGTACCTCGACAGGGTTGGCTGGCTACACCTTC
abundance: many; d_gene: TRBD1; v_gene: TRBV5-1; j_gene: TRBJ1-1; CDR3aa: CASSLQGELMMNTEAFF; CDR3nt: TGCGCCAGCAGCTTACAGGGGGAATTGATGATGAACACTGAAGCTTTCTTT
abundance: many; d_gene: -; v_gene: TRBV6-1; j_gene: TRBJ1-5; CDR3aa: CASSESENQPQHF; CDR3nt: TGTGCCAGCAGTGAGTCTGAGAATCAGCCCCAGCATTTT
abundance: many; d_gene: TRBD1; v_gene: TRBV29-1; j_gene: TRBJ2-1; CDR3aa: CSDRDSNHNEQFF; CDR3nt: TGCAGCGACCGGGACAGCAACCACAATGAGCAGTTCTTC
abundance: few; d_gene: TRBD1; v_gene: TRBV4-1; j_gene: TRBJ2-1; CDR3aa: CASSQVQGAIDEQFF; CDR3nt: TGCGCCAGCAGCCAAGTCCAGGGGGCTATCGATGAGCAGTTCTTC
abundance: few; d_gene: -; v_gene: TRBV5-1; j_gene: TRBJ2-5; CDR3aa: CASSSTSGTETQYF; CDR3nt: TGCGCCAGCAGCTCCACATCGGGAACAGAGACCCAGTACTTC